This T cell receptor beta chain was documented in a study of molecular identifiers for immune sequencing clone quantification (dated by TCRdb to the late 2010s). For context, the study as a whole: For a replicate experiment, RNA from around 20,000 or 100,000 naive CD8 T cells was divided into five aliquots, of which four were sequenced. This methods study used CD8 T cells to benchmark TCR RNA copy counting and molecular-identifier clustering-based TCR repertoire sequencing (MIDCIRS). Summary of the overall study and its limitations: Highly expanded clone sizes could be underestimated because identical TCR molecules may share a barcode. The naive libraries included spiked-in Jurkat TCR RNA (approximately 11 copies' worth), and this RNA is not part of the donor repertoire. Modeling gave about three recovered TCR RNA copies per cell versus 8 to 10 by digital PCR, implying about 30% capture efficiency. In CMV-specific effector cells, over 99% of molecules were held by clones above 20 RNA copies, whereas under 1% of molecules were held by such clones in naive cells. A single cell's worth of spiked-in Jurkat TCR RNA was reported detectable even among under 1.3 million naive CD8 T cells. Without barcode sub-clustering, chimeric consensus sequences inflated TCR diversity; chimeras reached as high as 47%.

Library preparation used PCR. Sequencing was performed on an Illumina HiSeq 4000. Bulk TCR libraries were generated as previously described, with the TCR primers listed in Table S5 used. Total RNA was purified with the Qiagen AllPrep DNA/RNA kit. Reads from multiple sequencing runs of the same library were pooled before analysis. Processing in the source paper ran as follows. Reads were retained only if the reads had an exact TCR constant sequence, and the retained reads were trimmed to 150 nt and grouped according to their 12-nt molecular barcodes. Reads within each barcode group were sub-clustered using a 15% Levenshtein threshold, and quality-weighted consensus sequences were constructed for each RNA molecule. Non-functional sequences were discarded, and so were lower-count sequences lying one edit away from another sequence. Based on a fit of two negative binomial distributions, barcode sub-clusters having less than 20% of the maximum read count were discarded. TCRdb's own reprocessing of the public reads used fastp at Q25 and MiXCR and kept productive beta chains. Rows matching on CDR3 protein sequence are summarized as one entry with the most common DNA and genes. For this entry, the V and J calls and clone size follow TCRdb and not the study's own pipeline. This sample is represented by about 640,000 distinct CDR3 sequences; less than 20% of them were singletons. The leading ten clones occupy roughly 0.9% of the sample.

Naive CD8 T cell libraries were made from roughly 21,000 to 960,000 sorted cells using 10%, 30% or 50% of purified RNA. On a BD FACSAria II, naive CD8 T cells were FACS-sorted as CD8+CD4-CCR7+CD45RA+ and collected into RLT Plus buffer. Detection sensitivity was tested by spiking Jurkat RNA equal to some 11 TCR copies' worth into samples containing roughly 19,000-1,000,000 naive CD8 T cells. Enrichment of CD8 T cells was performed with RosetteSep CD8+ T Cell Enrichment Cocktail and Ficoll-Paque, after which ACK red cell lysis was carried out. Ten or more counts support this clonotype. No cognate antigen has been identified for it. Base qualities are missing; no much larger clone stands one base away. In the germline V gene (reference sequence), CDR1 corresponds to GTSNPN and CDR2 to SVGIG. The CDR3 has 15 amino acids, counting the end cysteine and phenylalanine. Only the CDR3 DNA stays, 45 bases, in frame from base 1. V lost 6 bases and J lost 3 bases; the stretch between them is 21 bases long.

The sequenced material came from naive CD8+ T cells from blood, with Jurkat cell RNA spiked in. The cell subset or site label corresponds to: FACS-sorted CD8+CD4-CCR7+CD45RA+ naive T cells. Recombination joined TRBV30 with TRBJ2-7; the D call is tentative, TRBD1 or TRBD2, as each matches 6 bases. The origin of this receptor is a human donor in good health. Some libraries in this study had Jurkat cell RNA spiked in. The DNA sequence is TGTGCCTGCCGCCCCGAGGGGGGCTTCTTCTACGAGCAGTACTTC. The resulting protein is CACRPEGGFFYEQYF.